This T cell receptor beta chain is from a study of molecular identifiers for immune sequencing clone quantification. The CDR3 spans 18 residues. Per the germline V gene, CDR1 is MNHEY and CDR2 is SVGEGT. The ends lost 2 bases at V and 6 bases at J; junction bases unmatched: 13. MiXCR, run by TCRdb on the PCR reads, gives a single entry per CDR3 protein. The data hold around 40,000 distinct CDR3 sequences, with approximately 21% observed a single time. Overall study results and limits: Barcode sharing among identical TCR molecules could make large clones appear smaller.

This clonotype was counted many times. Its target is unknown. The sequenced material came from naive CD8+ T cells from blood, with Jurkat cell RNA spiked in. Subset specified: FACS-sorted CD8+CD4-CCR7+CD45RA+ naive T cells. The chain has TRBV6-2 or TRBV6-3 and TRBJ2-1, with TRBD2 matching over 10 bases. This sequence originates from a human donor in good health. Some libraries in this study had Jurkat cell RNA spiked in. The CDR3 nucleotides are TGTGCCAGCAGTTACCCCTACCTAGCGGGAGAACCCCGCAATGAGCAGTTCTTC. This gives the protein CASSYPYLAGEPRNEQFF.